These T cell receptor beta chains were read from a single sample in a study of naive and memory T cell subsets. TCRdb re-called the UMI-ligation and nested PCR reads through MiXCR, storing one row per CDR3 protein. The table has approximately 80,000 distinct CDR3 sequences, around 9% seen once; the top ten hold 1.2%. Sequencing was carried out using naive CD8+ T cells from blood. The source of these receptors is a human donor in good health. The CDR3 runs from the conserved cysteine through the conserved F or W.

TRBV7-9,CASSLEGAGPIRSRYEQYF
TRBV27,CASRNPDFPYEQYF
TRBV29-1,CSVERSANTGELFF
TRBV6-6,CASSPGANVLTF
TRBV2,CASSTHPAGPNEQFF
TRBV4-1,CATGLAGENEQFF
TRBV4-1,CASSQRDTKNTEAFF
TRBV28,CASSLISGARGRGTEAFF
TRBV27,CASSLGTDYEQYF
TRBV10-1,CASSFKRETHNEQFF
TRBV2,CASLGGENIQYF
TRBV7-8,CASSHRDGPYEQYF
TRBV2,CASSESPVEITGDSGNTIYF
TRBV5-5,CASSLRQDSYNSPLHF